The clone carrying this T cell receptor beta chain was observed many times. As yet, its antigen is unknown. The CDR3 end is not reached by the read, which stops 3 residues before it; the germline J gene fills it in. This sample was taken from a study of T cell clonality in common variable immunodeficiency. Study outcomes and limitations: T cell subpopulation sequencing would be needed to explain CVID clonality. Compared with controls, CVID subjects had fewer shared TCRbeta clones. Common variable immunodeficiency TCR beta sequences reportedly had fewer deletions and N-nucleotide insertions.

Most patients and controls had Caucasian heritage. Repertoires were generated with immunoSEQ multiplex PCR, while TCRdb's copy carries only in-frame clones and drops some. The sample yields more than 55,000 clones, without any singletons. Germline V gene data show CDR1 as MGHRA and CDR2 as YSYEKL. The CDR3 totals 15 residues. The junction had 8 bases not matched to a gene; V was cut back by 5 bases and J by 5 bases. The source is a person aged 18 to 75 in good health. The specimen sequenced was peripheral blood mononuclear cells. The rearrangement links TRBV4-1 to TRBJ2-5; 10 nucleotides align to TRBD1. The CDR3 loop reads CASSGPGTGVETQYF. The sequenced part of the CDR3 DNA is TGCGCCAGCAGCGGACCGGGGACAGGGGTTGAGACC.